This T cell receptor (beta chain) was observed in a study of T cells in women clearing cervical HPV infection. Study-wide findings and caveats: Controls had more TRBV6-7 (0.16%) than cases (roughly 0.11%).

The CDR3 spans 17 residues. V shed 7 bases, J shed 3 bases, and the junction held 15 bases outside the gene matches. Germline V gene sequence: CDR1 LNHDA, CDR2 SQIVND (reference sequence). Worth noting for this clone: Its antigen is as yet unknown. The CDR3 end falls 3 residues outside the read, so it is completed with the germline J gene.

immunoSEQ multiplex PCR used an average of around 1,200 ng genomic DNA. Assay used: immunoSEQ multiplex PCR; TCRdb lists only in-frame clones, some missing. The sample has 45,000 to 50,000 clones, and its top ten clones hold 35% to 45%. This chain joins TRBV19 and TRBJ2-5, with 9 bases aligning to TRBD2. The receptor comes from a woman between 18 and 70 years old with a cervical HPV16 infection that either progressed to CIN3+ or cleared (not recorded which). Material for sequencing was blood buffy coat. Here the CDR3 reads CASTFSGGPSSKETQYF. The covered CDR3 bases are TGTGCCAGTACGTTTAGCGGGGGCCCATCTTCTAAAGAGACC.